This T cell receptor (beta chain) was documented in a study of post-analysis software for immune sequencing data. Study results and caveats: Included in a set of roughly 5 TRBV segments more frequent in patients than controls were TRBV5-6, TRBV5-1 and TRBV20-1.

Tagging with unique molecular identifiers was a feature of the TCR beta cDNA libraries. MiXCR, applied by TCRdb to the PCR reads, yields one record per CDR3 protein. The sample consists of about 570,000 distinct CDR3 sequences, around 34% of them appearing once. This clonotype was picked up a small number of times. Its antigen is currently unknown. Germline values: CDR1 DFQATT, CDR2 SNEGSKA (reference sequence). The CDR3 covers 14 residues. The sequencing input was blood. The V and J genes are TRBV20-1 and TRBJ2-5; 9 bases line up with TRBD2. Judging by the DNA end, TRBJ2-7 fits better; the J call may be wrong. The TCR comes from a girl younger than 18 with multiple sclerosis. The CDR3 DNA is TGCAGTGCCATGAGAACGCGGGGGGGCGACGAGCAGTACTTC. It is translated as CSAMRTRGGDEQYF.